Presented here are 32 T cell receptor beta chains from one specimen sequenced in a study of T cell responses to AZD1222 COVID-19 vaccine. Profiling relied on immunoSEQ multiplex PCR, and the TCRdb table lists in-frame clones only, not all of them. The repertoire holds about 100,000 clones, with around nine tenths as singletons. The sequences come from peripheral blood, collected on day 0 of AZD1222 vaccination. These TCRs come from an adult in good health.

This chain uses TRBV5-4 with TRBJ1-2; D gene ambiguous. V was clipped by 0 bases and J by 2 bases, with 11 bases between them. This CDR3 has 15 residues. In germline, CDR1 is SGHNT, CDR2 YYREEE (reference sequence). The CDR3 loop is CASSLVGRKNYGYTF. The CDR3 DNA follows: TGTGCCAGCAGCTTGGTTGGGAGGAAGAACTATGGCTACACCTTC. Based on the CDR3 plus reference TRBV5-4 and TRBJ1-2, the full variable domain is ETGVTQSPTHLIKTRGQQVTLRCSSQSGHNTVSWYQQALGQGPQFIFQYYREEENGRGNFPPRFSGLQFPNYSSELNVNALELDDSALYLCASSLVGRKNYGYTFGSGTRLTVV.

This clone occurred a few times. The gene calls are TRBV18 and TRBJ2-3; 9 bases map to TRBD1. The CDR3 totals 16 residues. Germline-derived CDR1 and CDR2 are KGHSH and LQKENI. Germline trimming cut 3 bases from V and 3 bases from J; bases unmatched to any gene: 7. The CDR3 coding sequence is TGTGCCAGCTCACCGGGACAGGGAGTTGGTACAGATACGCAGTATTTT. Its translation: CASSPGQGVGTDTQYF.

About this clone itself: An end of the junction differs from the germline gene, which may be a read error. The V gene is TRBV7-7, the J gene TRBJ2-7, with a tentative D call TRBD2 (5 bases). The germline CDR1 and CDR2 sequences are SSHAT and FNYEAQ (reference sequence). This CDR3 has 13 residues. This CDR3 is CASSPGLDYEQYF. For the CDR3, the DNA is TGTGCTAGCAGCCCCGGACTGGACTACGAGCAGTACTTC.

The chain couples TRBV6-2 or TRBV6-3 to TRBJ2-1, with 9 bases matching TRBD1. The CDR3 is made up of 17 amino acids. In germline, CDR1 is MNHEY, CDR2 SVGEGT. Unmatched junction bases numbered 10, after V lost 3 bases and J lost 4 bases. The CDR3: CASSYATGGRGYNEQFF. The CDR3, as DNA: TGTGCCAGCAGTTATGCGACAGGGGGGAGAGGGTACAATGAGCAGTTCTTC.

The chain carries TRBV6-5 and TRBJ2-7, with D perhaps being TRBD1 or TRBD2 (5 bases each). The CDR3 has 14 amino acids. The germline V gene encodes CDR1 MNHEY and CDR2 SVGAGI. The V and J ends lost 0 bases and 7 bases respectively, with 13 bases between them. The CDR3 loop reads CASSYSTEGSEQYF. The CDR3 region has the DNA TGTGCCAGCAGTTACTCGACCGAGGGGTCTGAGCAGTACTTC.

The V and J genes are TRBV6-5 and TRBJ2-7; D may match TRBD1 or TRBD2 (5 bases each). The germline V gene has CDR1 MNHEY and CDR2 SVGAGI. The CDR3 totals 12 residues. The ends were cut back, 6 bases at V and 2 bases at J, with 8 bases in the middle. The CDR3 coding sequence is TGTGCCAGCAGCGGGACCACCTACGAGCAGTACTTC. Its translation: CASSGTTYEQYF.

This clone was seen a single time. The chain couples TRBV3-1 (or the pseudogene TRBV3-2) to TRBJ1-6, with TRBD1 as a possible D gene (5 bases). Germline V gene data show CDR1 as LGHDT and CDR2 as YNNKEL (reference sequence). Trimming left V 3 bases short and J 13 bases short, with 25 bases between. There are 17 residues in the CDR3. Here the CDR3 reads CASSQTRGGFDHGPLHF. CDR3 bases: TGTGCCAGCAGCCAGACTAGGGGAGGGTTCGATCACGGGCCCCTCCACTTT.

This rearrangement joins TRBV4-2 to TRBJ2-7, with no clear D. There are 14 residues in the CDR3. Trimming removed 1 base from V and 3 bases from J, with 10 bases in between. The V gene's germline CDR1 is LGHNA and CDR2 YNFKEQ. Here the CDR3 reads CASSQASVLYEQYF. CDR3 nucleotides: TGTGCCAGCAGCCAAGCGTCCGTTCTCTACGAGCAGTACTTC.

The V call is TRBV5-8, the J call TRBJ1-1; TRBD1 matches 8 bases. The CDR3 runs 13 residues. Trimming at V came to 7 bases and at J to 3 bases, leaving 5 bases not matched to a gene. Germline CDR1 is SGHTS and CDR2 is YDEGEE. The CDR3 protein is CASEAGQDTEAFF. The CDR3 DNA follows: TGTGCCAGCGAGGCGGGACAGGACACTGAAGCTTTCTTT. The whole variable domain, remainder taken from reference TRBV5-8 and TRBJ1-1, is EAGVTQSPTHLIKTRGQQATLRCSPISGHTSVYWYQQALGLGLQFLLWYDEGEERNRGNFPPRFSGRQFPNYSSELNVNALELEDSALYLCASEAGQDTEAFFGQGTRLTVV.

The rearrangement links TRBV28 to TRBJ1-2; D is unresolved. Per germline, CDR1 MDHEN and CDR2 SYDVKM. The CDR3 contains 14 residues. V was cut by 5 bases and J by 7 bases, with 17 bases left in between. CDR3 bases: TGTGCCAGCAGTAATGCCGTTTGGGGTGGTGGCTACACCTTC. This sequence encodes CASSNAVWGGGYTF.

This clone was counted only a few times. The chain couples TRBV28 to TRBJ1-5; 8 bases are a match to TRBD1. CDR1 and CDR2 (germline): MDHEN, SYDVKM. The CDR3 extends over 15 amino acids. With 3 bases clipped from V and 4 bases from J, the junction kept 5 bases outside the gene matches. DNA for the CDR3: TGTGCCAGCAGTTTCTCAGGGGGCGGGAATCAGCCCCAGCATTTT. This encodes CASSFSGGGNQPQHF.

On this clone itself: One end of the junction does not line up with germline, which may come from a read error. CDR3 amino acids: CASRQASGAQEAGYTF. Written as DNA, the CDR3 is TGTGCCAGCAGACAAGCATCCGGGGCCCAAGAAGCTGGCTACACCTTC. The rearrangement joins TRBV4-2 to TRBJ1-2; D possibly corresponds to TRBD1 (5 bases). The CDR3 totals 16 residues. Germline CDR1 LGHNA, CDR2 YNFKEQ.

The chain links TRBV7-2 to TRBJ1-1; tentative D call: TRBD1 (5 bases). This CDR3 comprises 14 residues. V lost 4 bases, J lost 1 base, and 10 bases lay in between. From germline, CDR1 is SGHTA and CDR2 FQGNSA. The CDR3 bases are TGTGCCAGCAGCTCCCAGGGAGGGAACACTGAAGCTTTCTTT. It translates to CASSSQGGNTEAFF.

This clone appeared once. The chain combines TRBV2 with TRBJ1-6; 10 positions match TRBD1. The CDR3 consists of 15 residues. J was trimmed by 5 bases and V by 6 bases; bases with no gene match: 4. Germline-derived CDR1 and CDR2 are SNHLY and FYNNEI. CDR3 DNA sequence: TGTGCCAGCAGGGGACAGGGGACCAATAATTCACCCCTCCACTTT. Encoded protein: CASRGQGTNNSPLHF.

The chain couples TRBV19 to TRBJ1-1, with 7 bases fitting TRBD1. The germline V gene has CDR1 LNHDA and CDR2 SQIVND (reference sequence). V trimming: 7 bases; J trimming: 6 bases; junction bases outside the gene matches: 8. The CDR3 has 13 amino acids. The CDR3 sequence: CASNPTGIPEAFF. The CDR3 DNA follows: TGTGCCAGTAACCCGACAGGGATCCCTGAAGCTTTCTTT.

The rearrangement uses TRBV3-1 (or the pseudogene TRBV3-2) and TRBJ1-2; perhaps TRBD1 as D (6 bases). The germline V gene has CDR1 LGHDT and CDR2 YNNKEL (reference sequence). Trimming cost V 1 base and J 5 bases, with 14 bases left between them. The CDR3 is 15 amino acids. The CDR3 protein is CASSQGGGTQYGYTF. CDR3 DNA: TGTGCCAGCAGCCAAGGGGGCGGGACACAATATGGCTACACCTTC.

The chain recombines TRBV10-3 with TRBJ1-2, with D unclear. The germline V gene has CDR1 ENHRY and CDR2 SYGVKD. The CDR3 totals 12 residues. V shed 4 bases and J shed 7 bases, with 10 bases lying between them. CDR3 bases: TGTGCCATCAGTGGATCGACACGTGGCTACACCTTC. This encodes CAISGSTRGYTF.

The chain couples TRBV19 to TRBJ1-3; a weak D match, TRBD1 (5 bases). V lost 4 bases and J lost 4, with 14 bases in between. Germline lookup yields CDR1 LNHDA and CDR2 SQIVND (reference sequence). The CDR3 has 15 amino acids. The CDR3: CASSKTGVVGNTIYF. CDR3 bases: TGTGCCAGTAGTAAAACAGGAGTTGTGGGAAACACCATATATTTT.

The chain carries TRBV6-5 and TRBJ1-6; the D gene is possibly TRBD1 (6 bases). V gave up 2 bases and J gave up 9 bases, with 14 bases separating them. The CDR3 is 15 amino acids. Germline V gives CDR1 MNHEY, CDR2 SVGAGI. CDR3 region: CASSYAGRGGSPLHF. The CDR3 nucleotides are TGTGCCAGCAGTTACGCCGGCAGGGGAGGTTCACCCCTCCACTTT.

The J gene is TRBJ1-2, the V gene TRBV5-8; D gene uncertain. Deletions cut 4 bases from V and 3 bases from J, with 19 bases between. This CDR3 has 16 residues. The V gene's germline CDR1 is SGHTS and CDR2 YDEGEE. The CDR3 loop reads CASSRKGVFRDYGYTF. The CDR3 DNA is TGTGCCAGCAGCCGGAAGGGTGTCTTCCGGGACTATGGCTACACCTTC.

This clone was counted a single time. This chain links TRBV30 with TRBJ1-6, with a possible D match to TRBD1 (6 bases). The CDR3 is made up of 16 amino acids. With 2 bases removed from V and 5 bases from J, the gap between germline ends came to 16 bases. Per germline, CDR1 GTSNPN and CDR2 SVGIG (reference sequence). The CDR3 DNA reads TGTGCCTGGAGTAGAGGGGGGGGAGGGAATAATTCACCCCTCCACTTT. This encodes CAWSRGGGGNNSPLHF.

The chain uses TRBV19 and TRBJ2-4; 9 bases are shared with TRBD1. CDR1 LNHDA and CDR2 SQIVND come from the germline V gene (reference sequence). J gave up 1 base and V 5 bases, and 6 bases lay outside the gene matches. This CDR3 contains 16 residues. The CDR3 DNA follows: TGTGCCAGTAGTGGGGGGACAGGGAGGGCCAAAAACATTCAGTACTTC. It translates to CASSGGTGRAKNIQYF.

The V and J genes are TRBV27 and TRBJ2-3; TRBD2 matches at 8 bases. The CDR3 extends over 16 amino acids. V trimming: 3 bases; J trimming: 2 bases; junction bases outside the gene matches: 7. Germline V gene data show CDR1 as MNHEY and CDR2 as SMNVEV (reference sequence). The CDR3 loop is CASSFFSGGFTDTQYF. The CDR3 DNA is TGTGCCAGCAGTTTTTTCAGCGGGGGATTCACAGATACGCAGTATTTT.

The V call is TRBV7-9, the J call TRBJ2-6; no reliable D call. The V and J ends lost 5 bases and 3 bases respectively, with 11 bases between them. Germline CDR1 is SEHNR and CDR2 is FQNEAQ (reference sequence). The CDR3 loop spans 15 amino acids. In nucleotides, the CDR3 is TGTGCCAGCAGCCCCCCGGGTAGTGGGGCCAACGTCCTGACTTTC. Its protein product is CASSPPGSGANVLTF.

V and J are TRBV7-9 and TRBJ1-4; no firm D call. The CDR3 loop spans 12 amino acids. V gave up 5 bases and J gave up 12 bases, with 13 bases separating them. From germline, CDR1 is SEHNR and CDR2 FQNEAQ (reference sequence). The CDR3 region has the DNA TGTGCCAGCAGCAGAATAACCCCTGAACTGTTTTTT. It specifies CASSRITPELFF.

The chain links TRBV7-3 to TRBJ2-1, with 12 bases matching TRBD2. The CDR3 spans 17 residues. Germline CDR1 SGHTA, CDR2 FQGTGA. With V trimmed by 2 bases and J by 9 bases, 11 bases remained unmatched. DNA for the CDR3: TGTGCCAGCAGCTTAGGGCTAGCGGGGGGGCTAGGCGGTGAGCAGTTCTTC. Translating it yields CASSLGLAGGLGGEQFF.

V is TRBV29-1 and J is TRBJ1-1, with D possibly matching TRBD1 (5 bases). This CDR3 has 14 residues. The germline V gene encodes CDR1 SQVTM and CDR2 ANQGSEA. Deletions cut 6 bases from V and 0 bases from J, with 14 bases between. The CDR3 protein is CSVLGEGMNTEAFF. The DNA for the CDR3 is TGCAGCGTGCTCGGGGAGGGGATGAACACTGAAGCTTTCTTT.

The chain employs TRBV19 and TRBJ2-1, with TRBD1 identical over 9 bases. The germline V gene has CDR1 LNHDA and CDR2 SQIVND (reference sequence). The junction had 6 bases not matched to a gene; V was cut back by 6 bases and J by 3 bases. The CDR3 sequence is 15 residues long. CDR3 sequence reads: CASRTGTGYYNEQFF. CDR3 bases: TGTGCCAGTAGAACCGGGACAGGGTACTACAATGAGCAGTTCTTC.

This chain uses TRBV19 with TRBJ1-4; TRBD1 matches 9 bases. Germline V lookup: CDR1 LNHDA, CDR2 SQIVND (reference sequence). The length of the CDR3 is 15 residues. V was clipped by 7 bases and J by 10 bases; unmatched bases: 13. The DNA for the CDR3 is TGTGCCAGTACCCCTATGGGACAGGGAGGTGGAAAACTGTTTTTT. Translated: CASTPMGQGGGKLFF.

The J gene is TRBJ1-2, the V gene TRBV10-3, with D possibly TRBD1 on 6 matching bases. The CDR3 is 14 amino acids. Germline V gene lookup returns CDR1 ENHRY and CDR2 SYGVKD. Between the trimmed V and J ends, which lost 1 base and 6 bases, there was a span of 12 bases. The CDR3 loop reads CAISEYEGGDGYTF. The CDR3 DNA reads as TGTGCCATCAGTGAGTACGAGGGGGGAGATGGCTACACCTTC.

The rearrangement uses TRBV4-3 and TRBJ1-2; TRBD1 agrees at 8 bases. Germline V gives CDR1 LGHNA, CDR2 YSLEER. V gave up 4 bases and J gave up 10 bases; unmatched junction bases: 11. The CDR3 consists of 14 residues. The CDR3 spells CASSPRTGTGSYTF. The CDR3, as DNA: TGCGCCAGCAGCCCTAGGACAGGGACCGGCTCCTACACCTTC.

The V call is TRBV18, the J call TRBJ1-2; 10 bases map to TRBD1. Germline V gene data show CDR1 as KGHSH and CDR2 as LQKENI. The CDR3 covers 13 residues. V shed 5 bases and J 5 bases; nucleotides not matched to a gene: 2. CDR3 sequence (DNA): TGTGCCAGCTCAGAGGGACAGGGGTATGGCTACACCTTC. Encoded protein: CASSEGQGYGYTF. The full variable domain, in which reference TRBV18 and TRBJ1-2 provide the parts outside the CDR3, is NAGVMQNPRHLVRRRGQEARLRCSPMKGHSHVYWYRQLPEEGLKFMVYLQKENIIDESGMPKERFSAEFPKEGPSILRIQQVVRGDSAAYFCASSEGQGYGYTFGSGTRLTVV.